This T cell receptor beta chain comes out of a study of CXCR3-negative and CXCR3-positive naive CD8 T cells. Study-level points and caveats: Comparably high diversity was seen in both naive subsets, and much lower diversity in memory CD8+ cells. Most assays used freshly isolated PBMCs, as cryopreservation partially reduced CXCR3.

Note on this clonotype: What it binds is not known.

Per the germline V gene, CDR1 is MGHRA and CDR2 is YSYEKL. This CDR3 has 17 residues. Each TRB cDNA library was prepared by 5' RACE (with UMI labels). Following a re-call of the 5' RACE reads, TCRdb has one entry per CDR3 protein and lacks DNA. The sample's table shows 5,000 to 6,500 distinct CDR3 sequences. The V call is TRBV4-1, the J call TRBJ1-1; the D call of TRBD1 rests on TCRdb alone, since no DNA is present to check it. Sequencing was carried out using naive CXCR3- CD8+ T cells from blood. Subset of the sample: CD45RO-CCR7+CD27+CD95- naive CD8+ T cells lacking CXCR3 (TNR3-). This clonotype was obtained from a human donor in good health. Some clones in this sample may be carry-over from other donors' samples. The CDR3 spells CASSHQTETGRNTEAFF.